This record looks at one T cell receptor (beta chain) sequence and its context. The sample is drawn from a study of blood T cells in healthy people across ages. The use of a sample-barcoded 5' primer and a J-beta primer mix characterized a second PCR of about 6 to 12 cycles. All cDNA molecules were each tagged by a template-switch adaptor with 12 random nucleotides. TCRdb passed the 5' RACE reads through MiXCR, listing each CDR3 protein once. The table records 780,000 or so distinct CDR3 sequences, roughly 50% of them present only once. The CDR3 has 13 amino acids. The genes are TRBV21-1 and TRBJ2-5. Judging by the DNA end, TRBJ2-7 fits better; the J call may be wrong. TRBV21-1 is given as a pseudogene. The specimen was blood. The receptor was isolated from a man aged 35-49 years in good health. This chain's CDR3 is CASSKGLVYEQYF. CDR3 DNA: TGTGCCAGCAGCAAAGGCTTGGTCTACGAGCAGTACTTC.